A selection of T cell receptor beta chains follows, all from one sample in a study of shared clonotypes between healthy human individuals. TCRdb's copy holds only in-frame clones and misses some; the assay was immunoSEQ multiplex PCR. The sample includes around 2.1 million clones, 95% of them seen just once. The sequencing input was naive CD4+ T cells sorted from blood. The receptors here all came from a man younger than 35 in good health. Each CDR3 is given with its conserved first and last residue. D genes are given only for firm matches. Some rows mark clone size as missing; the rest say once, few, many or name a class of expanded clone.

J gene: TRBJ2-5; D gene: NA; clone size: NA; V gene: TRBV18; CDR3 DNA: TGTGCCAGCTCACCACTAAACCAAGAGACCCAGTACTTC; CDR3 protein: CASSPLNQETQYF
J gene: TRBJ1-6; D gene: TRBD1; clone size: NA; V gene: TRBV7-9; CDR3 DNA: TGTGCCAGCAGCCACCCGGGACAGGGGGATTCACCCCTCCACTTT; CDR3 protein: CASSHPGQGDSPLHF
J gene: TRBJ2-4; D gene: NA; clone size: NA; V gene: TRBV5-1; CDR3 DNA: TGCGCCAGCAGCTTATTGCCCAATCCGGCCAAAAACATTCAGTACTTC; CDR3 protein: CASSLLPNPAKNIQYF
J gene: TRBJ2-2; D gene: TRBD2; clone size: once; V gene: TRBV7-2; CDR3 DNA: TGTGCCAGCAGCTCTTCAACTAGCGGGAGAACTCCCGGGGAGCTGTTTTTT; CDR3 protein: CASSSSTSGRTPGELFF
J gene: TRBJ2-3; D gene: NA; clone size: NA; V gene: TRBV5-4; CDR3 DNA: TGTGCCAGCAGAAAAGCAGTGGCTAGCACAGATACGCAGTATTTT; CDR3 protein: CASRKAVASTDTQYF
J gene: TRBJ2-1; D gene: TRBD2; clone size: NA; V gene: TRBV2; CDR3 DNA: TGTGCCAGCATGATGCGGCTAGCGGGAGGCAATGAGCAGTTCTTC; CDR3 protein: CASMMRLAGGNEQFF
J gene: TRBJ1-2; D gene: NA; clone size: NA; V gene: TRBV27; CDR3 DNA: TGTGCCAGCAGGGGAACAGGGACCGGTGGCTACACCTTC; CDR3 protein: CASRGTGTGGYTF
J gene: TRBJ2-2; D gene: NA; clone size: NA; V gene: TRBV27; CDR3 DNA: TGTGCCAGCAGTTTGGTCCAGGGGCCAACCGGGGAGCTGTTTTTT; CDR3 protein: CASSLVQGPTGELFF
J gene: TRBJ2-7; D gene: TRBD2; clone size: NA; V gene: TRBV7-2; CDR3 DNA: TGTGCCAGCAGCTTATCGGGACTAGTAACCTACGAGCAGTACTTC; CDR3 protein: CASSLSGLVTYEQYF
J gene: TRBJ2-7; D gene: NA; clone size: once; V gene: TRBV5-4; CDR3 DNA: TGTGCCAGCAGCTTAACCTCTTACTTTGGTGGCGAGCAGTACTTC; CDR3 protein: CASSLTSYFGGEQYF
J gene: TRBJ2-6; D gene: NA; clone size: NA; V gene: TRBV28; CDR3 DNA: TGTGCCAGCAGTGGACGATTGGGCTTGGCCCACTCTGGGGCCAACGTCCTGACTTTC; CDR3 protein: CASSGRLGLAHSGANVLTF